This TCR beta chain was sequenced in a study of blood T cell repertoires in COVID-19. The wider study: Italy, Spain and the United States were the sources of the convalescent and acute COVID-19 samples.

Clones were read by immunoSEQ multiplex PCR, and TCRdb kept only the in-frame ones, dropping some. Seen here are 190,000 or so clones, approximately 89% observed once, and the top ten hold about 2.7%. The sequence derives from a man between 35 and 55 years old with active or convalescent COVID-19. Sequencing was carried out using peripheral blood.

CDR3 bases: TGTGCCAGCAGGACGTATAGCGGGGGCTCGACCGACAATGAGCAGTTCTTC. Translating it yields CASRTYSGGSTDNEQFF. The chain joins TRBV7-2 to TRBJ2-1; 9 bases align to TRBD2. Germline V gene lookup returns CDR1 SGHTA and CDR2 FQGNSA. The CDR3 sequence is 17 residues long. Trimming took 6 bases from V and 5 from J; bases not matched to a gene: 14. The full variable domain, with the rest looked up from reference TRBV7-2 and TRBJ2-1, is GAGVSQSPSNKVTEKGKDVELRCDPISGHTALYWYRQSLGQGLEFLIYFQGNSAPDKSGLPSDRFSAERTGGSVSTLTIQRTQQEDSAVYLCASRTYSGGSTDNEQFFGPGTRLTVL.